This T cell receptor beta chain emerged from a study of human T cells and chemical hapten exposure. Study at large: Scalp application of diphenylcyclopropenone was performed weekly in patients across the entire approximately 24-week study.

Trimming cost V 1 base and J 3 bases, with 7 bases left between them. The CDR3 extends over 14 amino acids. From germline, CDR1 is DFQATT and CDR2 SNEGSKA (reference sequence). TCRdb redid the calling of the RACE reads with MiXCR, one entry per CDR3 protein. The sample holds 240,000 or so distinct CDR3 sequences; approximately 8.4% are singletons and the top ten take 2.3%. Time point reported: pre-sensitization, week 0. Treatment noted: therapeutic diphenylcyclopropenone sensitization with weekly scalp DPC. The source of this sequence is a woman between 40 and 50 years old with alopecia areata. Some clones in this sample may be carry-over from other donors' samples. Here the sequenced sample was whole blood, taken in connection with sensitization to the hapten diphenylcyclopropenone (DPC). The chain has TRBV20-1 and TRBJ1-6; D perhaps matches TRBD1 (5 bases). This CDR3 reads CSARGTRYNSPLHF. CDR3 coding DNA: TGCAGTGCTAGAGGGACACGCTATAATTCACCCCTCCACTTT.